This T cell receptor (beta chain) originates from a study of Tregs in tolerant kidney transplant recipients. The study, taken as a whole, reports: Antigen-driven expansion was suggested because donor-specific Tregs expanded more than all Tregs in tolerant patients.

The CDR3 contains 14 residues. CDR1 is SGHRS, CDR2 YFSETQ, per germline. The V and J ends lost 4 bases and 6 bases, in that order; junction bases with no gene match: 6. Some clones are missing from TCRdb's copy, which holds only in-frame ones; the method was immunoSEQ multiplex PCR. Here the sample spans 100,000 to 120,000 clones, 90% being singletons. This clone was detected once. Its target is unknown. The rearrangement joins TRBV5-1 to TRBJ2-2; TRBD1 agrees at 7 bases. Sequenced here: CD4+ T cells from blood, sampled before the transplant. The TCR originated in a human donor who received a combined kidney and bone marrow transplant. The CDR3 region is CASSLRQGSGELFF. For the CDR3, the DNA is TGCGCCAGCAGCCTTCGACAGGGTTCCGGGGAGCTGTTTTTT.